This T cell receptor (beta chain) is drawn from a study of shared clonotypes between healthy human individuals. The CDR3 spans 14 residues. The V gene's germline CDR1 is SEHNR and CDR2 FQNEAQ (reference sequence). With V trimmed by 7 bases and J by 5 bases, 7 bases remained unmatched. Some clones are missing from TCRdb's copy, which holds only in-frame ones; the method was immunoSEQ multiplex PCR. The table lists about 340,000 clones, 73% of them singletons. The sequencing input was memory CD4+ T cells sorted from blood. Noted subset: CD45RA-negative fraction. The chain combines TRBV7-9 with TRBJ1-4; 7 nucleotides align to TRBD1. This clonotype was obtained from a man in his thirties or forties in good health. The CDR3, as DNA: TGTGCCAGCACCCTGGGACAGCGGAATGAAAAACTGTTTTTT. Translating it yields CASTLGQRNEKLFF.